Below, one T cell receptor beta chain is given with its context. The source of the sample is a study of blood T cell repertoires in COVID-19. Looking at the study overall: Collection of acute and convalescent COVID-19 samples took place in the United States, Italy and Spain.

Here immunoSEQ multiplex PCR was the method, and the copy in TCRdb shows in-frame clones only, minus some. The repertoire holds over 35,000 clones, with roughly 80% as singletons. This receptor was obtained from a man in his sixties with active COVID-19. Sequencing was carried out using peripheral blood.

CDR3 bases: TGTGCCAGTAGTATCCAGGGGCCCGCCAGCGGGAGGATAAATGAGCAGTTCTTC. Amino acid sequence: CASSIQGPASGRINEQFF. The rearrangement uses TRBV19 and TRBJ2-1, with TRBD2 identical over 9 bases. The length of the CDR3 is 18 residues. CDR1 is LNHDA and CDR2 is SQIVND in the germline V gene (reference sequence). V dropped 3 bases and J dropped 7; count of bases not matched to a gene: 16. Full variable domain (rest looked up from reference TRBV19 and TRBJ2-1): DGGITQSPKYLFRKEGQNVTLSCEQNLNHDAMYWYRQDPGQGLRLIYYSQIVNDFQKGDIAEGYSVSREKKESFPLTVTSAQKNPTAFYLCASSIQGPASGRINEQFFGPGTRLTVL.